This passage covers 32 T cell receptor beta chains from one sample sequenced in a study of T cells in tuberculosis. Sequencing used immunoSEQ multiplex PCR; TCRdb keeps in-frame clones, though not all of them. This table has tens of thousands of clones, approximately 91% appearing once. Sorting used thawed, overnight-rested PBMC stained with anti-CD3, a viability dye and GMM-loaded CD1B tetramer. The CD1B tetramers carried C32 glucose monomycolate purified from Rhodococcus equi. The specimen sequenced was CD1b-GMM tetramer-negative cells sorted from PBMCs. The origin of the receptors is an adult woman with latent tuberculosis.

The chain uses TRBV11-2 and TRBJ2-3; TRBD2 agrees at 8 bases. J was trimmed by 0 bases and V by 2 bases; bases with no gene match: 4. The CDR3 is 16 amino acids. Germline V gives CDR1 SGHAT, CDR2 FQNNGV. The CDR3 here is CASSLLAGSSTDTQYF. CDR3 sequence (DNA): TGTGCCAGCAGCTTACTAGCGGGTTCTAGCACAGATACGCAGTATTTT.

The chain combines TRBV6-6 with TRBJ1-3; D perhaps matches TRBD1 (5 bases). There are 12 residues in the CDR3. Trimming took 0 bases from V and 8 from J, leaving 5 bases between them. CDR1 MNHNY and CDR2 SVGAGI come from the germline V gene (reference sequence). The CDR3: CASSYSGDTIYF. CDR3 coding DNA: TGTGCCAGCAGTTACTCAGGGGACACCATATATTTT.

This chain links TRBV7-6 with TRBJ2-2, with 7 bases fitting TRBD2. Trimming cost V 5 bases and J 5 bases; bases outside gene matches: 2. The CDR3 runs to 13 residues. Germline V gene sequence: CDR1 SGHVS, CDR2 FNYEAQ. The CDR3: CASSVGRTGELFF. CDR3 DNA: TGTGCCAGCAGCGTCGGGAGGACCGGGGAGCTGTTTTTT. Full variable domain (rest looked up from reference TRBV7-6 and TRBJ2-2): GAGVSQSPRYKVTKRGQDVALRCDPISGHVSLYWYRQALGQGPEFLTYFNYEAQQDKSGLPNDRFSAERPEGSISTLTIQRTEQRDSAMYRCASSVGRTGELFFGEGSRLTVL.

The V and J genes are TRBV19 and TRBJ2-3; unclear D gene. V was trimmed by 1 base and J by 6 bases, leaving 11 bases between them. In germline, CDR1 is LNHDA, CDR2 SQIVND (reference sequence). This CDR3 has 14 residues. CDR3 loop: CASSIAARVDTQYF. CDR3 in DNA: TGTGCCAGTAGTATAGCCGCGCGAGTGGATACGCAGTATTTT.

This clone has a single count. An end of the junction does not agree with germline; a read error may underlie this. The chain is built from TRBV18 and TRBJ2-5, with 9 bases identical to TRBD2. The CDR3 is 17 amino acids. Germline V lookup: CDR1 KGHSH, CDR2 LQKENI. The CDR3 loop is CASSTDSGGPYQEAQYF. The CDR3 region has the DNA TGTGCCAGCTCGACGGATAGCGGGGGACCGTACCAAGAGGCCCAGTACTTC. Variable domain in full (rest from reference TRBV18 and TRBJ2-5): NAGVMQNPRHLVRRRGQEARLRCSPMKGHSHVYWYRQLPEEGLKFMVYLQKENIIDESGMPKERFSAEFPKEGPSILRIQQVVRGDSAAYFCASSTDSGGPYQEAQYFGPGTRLLVL.

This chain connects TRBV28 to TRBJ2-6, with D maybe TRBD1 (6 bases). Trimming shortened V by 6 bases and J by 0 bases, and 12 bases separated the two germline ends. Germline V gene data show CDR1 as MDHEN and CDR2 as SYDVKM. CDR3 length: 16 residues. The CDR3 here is CASSLGQHSGANVLTF. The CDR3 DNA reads TGTGCCAGCAGCCTAGGACAGCACTCTGGGGCCAACGTCCTGACTTTC. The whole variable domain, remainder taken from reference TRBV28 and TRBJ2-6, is DVKVTQSSRYLVKRTGEKVFLECVQDMDHENMFWYRQDPGLGLRLIYFSYDVKMKEKGDIPEGYSVSREKKERFSLILESASTNQTSMYLCASSLGQHSGANVLTFGAGSRLTVL.

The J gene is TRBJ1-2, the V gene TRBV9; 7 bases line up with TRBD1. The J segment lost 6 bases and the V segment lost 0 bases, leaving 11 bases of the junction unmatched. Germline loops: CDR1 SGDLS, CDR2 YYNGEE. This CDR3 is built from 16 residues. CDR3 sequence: CASSVGADRFENGYTF. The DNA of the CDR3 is TGTGCCAGCAGCGTAGGGGCGGACAGGTTTGAAAATGGCTACACCTTC. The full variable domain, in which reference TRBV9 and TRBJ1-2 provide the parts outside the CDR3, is DSGVTQTPKHLITATGQRVTLRCSPRSGDLSVYWYQQSLDQGLQFLIQYYNGEERAKGNILERFSAQQFPDLHSELNLSSLELGDSALYFCASSVGADRFENGYTFGSGTRLTVV.

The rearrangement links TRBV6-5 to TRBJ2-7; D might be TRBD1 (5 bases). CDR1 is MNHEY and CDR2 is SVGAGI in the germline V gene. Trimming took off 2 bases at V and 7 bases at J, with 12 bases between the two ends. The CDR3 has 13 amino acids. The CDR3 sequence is CASSYGANLEQYF. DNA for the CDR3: TGTGCCAGCAGTTACGGGGCAAACTTGGAGCAGTACTTC.

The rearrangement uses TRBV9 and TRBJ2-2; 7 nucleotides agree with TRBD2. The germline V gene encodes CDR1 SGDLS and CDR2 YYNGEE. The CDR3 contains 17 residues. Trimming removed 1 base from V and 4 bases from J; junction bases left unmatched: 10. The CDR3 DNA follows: TGTGCCAGCAGCGTATTTGAGGGCGGGGGACTCACCGGGGAGCTGTTTTTT. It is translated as CASSVFEGGGLTGELFF.

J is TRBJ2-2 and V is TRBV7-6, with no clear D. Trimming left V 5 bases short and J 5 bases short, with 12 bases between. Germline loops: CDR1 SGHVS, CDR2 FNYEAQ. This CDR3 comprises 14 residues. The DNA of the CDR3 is TGTGCCAGCAGCCCTTCCCGAGGTACCGGGGAGCTGTTTTTT. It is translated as CASSPSRGTGELFF.

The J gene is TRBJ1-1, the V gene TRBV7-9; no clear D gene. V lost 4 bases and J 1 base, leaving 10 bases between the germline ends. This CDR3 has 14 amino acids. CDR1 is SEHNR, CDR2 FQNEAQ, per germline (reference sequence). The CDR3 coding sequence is TGTGCCAGCAGCTCCGACGGGTGGAACACTGAAGCTTTCTTT. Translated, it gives CASSSDGWNTEAFF.

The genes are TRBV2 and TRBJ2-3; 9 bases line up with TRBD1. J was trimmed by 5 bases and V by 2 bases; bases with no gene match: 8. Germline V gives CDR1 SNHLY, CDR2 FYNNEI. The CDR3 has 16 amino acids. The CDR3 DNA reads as TGTGCCAGCAGTGAACAACTGGGACAGGGATTAGATACGCAGTATTTT. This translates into CASSEQLGQGLDTQYF.

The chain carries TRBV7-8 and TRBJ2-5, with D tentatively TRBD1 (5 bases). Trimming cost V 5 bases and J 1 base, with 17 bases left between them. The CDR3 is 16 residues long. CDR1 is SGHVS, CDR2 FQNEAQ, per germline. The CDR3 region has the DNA TGTGCCAGCAGCCAAACTGGACATTCCCTCCAAGAGACCCAGTACTTC. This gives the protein CASSQTGHSLQETQYF.

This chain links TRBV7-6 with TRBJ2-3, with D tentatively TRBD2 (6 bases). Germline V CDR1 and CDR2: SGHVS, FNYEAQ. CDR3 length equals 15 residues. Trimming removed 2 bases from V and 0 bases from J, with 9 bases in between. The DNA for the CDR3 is TGTGCCAGCAGCTTAAGCGGGTCTAGCACAGATACGCAGTATTTT. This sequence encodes CASSLSGSSTDTQYF.

The CDR3 bases are TGTGCCTGGACCGACGGCACAGGGGGCGTCAATCAGCCCCAGCATTTT. It translates to CAWTDGTGGVNQPQHF. V is TRBV30 and J is TRBJ1-5; 9 bases match TRBD1. The V and J ends lost 4 bases and 3 bases, in that order; junction bases with no gene match: 10. Germline values: CDR1 GTSNPN, CDR2 SVGIG (reference sequence). This CDR3 spans 16 amino acids.

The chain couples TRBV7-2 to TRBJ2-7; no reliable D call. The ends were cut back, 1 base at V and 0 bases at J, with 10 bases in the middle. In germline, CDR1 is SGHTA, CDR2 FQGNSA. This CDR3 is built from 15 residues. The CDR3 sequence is CASSLEAAPSYEQYF. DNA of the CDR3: TGTGCCAGCAGCTTAGAGGCGGCACCCTCCTACGAGCAGTACTTC.

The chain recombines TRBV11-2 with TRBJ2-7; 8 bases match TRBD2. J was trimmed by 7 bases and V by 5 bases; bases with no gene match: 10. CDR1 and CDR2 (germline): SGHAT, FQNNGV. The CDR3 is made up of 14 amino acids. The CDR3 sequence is CASSAGGWSGEQYV. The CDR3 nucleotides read TGTGCCAGCAGCGCGGGGGGCTGGAGTGGTGAGCAGTACGTC.

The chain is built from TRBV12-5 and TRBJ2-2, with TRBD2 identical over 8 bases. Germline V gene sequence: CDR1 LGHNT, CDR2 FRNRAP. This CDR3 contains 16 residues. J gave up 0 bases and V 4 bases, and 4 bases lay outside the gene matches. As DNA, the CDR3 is TGTGCTAGTGGTTCGGGACTAGGCGCGAACACCGGGGAGCTGTTTTTT. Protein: CASGSGLGANTGELFF.

CDR3 residues: CASRRTGDDTEAFF. CDR3 nucleotide sequence: TGCGCCAGCAGGCGGACAGGGGACGACACTGAAGCTTTCTTT. This rearrangement joins TRBV4-1 to TRBJ1-1; 9 bases are shared with TRBD1. CDR1 and CDR2 (germline): MGHRA, YSYEKL. The length of the CDR3 is 14 residues. After removal of 6 bases from V and 3 bases from J, the junction contained 5 bases not matched to a gene.

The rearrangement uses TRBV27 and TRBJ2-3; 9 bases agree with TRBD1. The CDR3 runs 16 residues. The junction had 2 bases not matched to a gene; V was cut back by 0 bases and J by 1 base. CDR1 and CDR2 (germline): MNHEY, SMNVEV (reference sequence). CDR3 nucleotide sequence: TGTGCCAGCAGTTTATCATGGGACAGGGGCACAGATACGCAGTATTTT. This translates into CASSLSWDRGTDTQYF.

As DNA, the CDR3 is TGCGCCAGCAAAATCGGGGAGAAGCAGTACTTC. Protein sequence: CASKIGEKQYF. This chain joins TRBV10-2 and TRBJ2-5; tentatively, D is TRBD2 (5 bases). Trimming cost V 7 bases and J 11 bases, with 14 bases left between them. There are 11 residues in the CDR3. Germline CDR1 reads WSHSY; CDR2 reads SAAADI.

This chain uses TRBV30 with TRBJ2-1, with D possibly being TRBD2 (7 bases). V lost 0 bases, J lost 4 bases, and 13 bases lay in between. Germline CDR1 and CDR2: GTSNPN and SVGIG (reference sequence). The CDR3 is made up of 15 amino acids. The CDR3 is CAWSVTGGPYNEQFF. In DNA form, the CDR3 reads TGTGCCTGGAGTGTGACGGGGGGCCCATACAATGAGCAGTTCTTC.

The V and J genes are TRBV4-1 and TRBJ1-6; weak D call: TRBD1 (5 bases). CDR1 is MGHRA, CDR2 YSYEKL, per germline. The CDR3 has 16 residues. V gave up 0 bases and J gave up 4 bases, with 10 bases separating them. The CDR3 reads CASSQEPGMYNSPLHF. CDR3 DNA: TGCGCCAGCAGCCAAGAGCCAGGGATGTATAATTCACCCCTCCACTTT.

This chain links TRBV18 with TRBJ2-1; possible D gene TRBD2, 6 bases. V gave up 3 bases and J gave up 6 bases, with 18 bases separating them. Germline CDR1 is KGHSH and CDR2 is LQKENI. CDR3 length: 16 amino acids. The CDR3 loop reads CASSPSAGGAPNEQFF. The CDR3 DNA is TGTGCCAGCTCACCCTCCGCCGGAGGGGCCCCCAATGAGCAGTTCTTC.

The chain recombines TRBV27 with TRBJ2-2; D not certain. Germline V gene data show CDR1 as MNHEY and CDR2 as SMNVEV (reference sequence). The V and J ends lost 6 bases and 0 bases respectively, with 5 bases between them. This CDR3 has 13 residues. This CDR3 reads CASRESNTGELFF. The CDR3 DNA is TGTGCCAGCAGGGAGTCGAACACCGGGGAGCTGTTTTTT.

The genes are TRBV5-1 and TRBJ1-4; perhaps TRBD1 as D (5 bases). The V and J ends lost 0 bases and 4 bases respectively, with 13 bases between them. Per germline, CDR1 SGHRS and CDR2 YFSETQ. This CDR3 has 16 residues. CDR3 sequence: CASSLGGDRFNEKLFF. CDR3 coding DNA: TGCGCCAGCAGCTTGGGGGGCGACAGATTTAATGAAAAACTGTTTTTT. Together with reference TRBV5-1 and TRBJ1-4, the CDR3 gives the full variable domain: KAGVTQTPRYLIKTRGQQVTLSCSPISGHRSVSWYQQTPGQGLQFLFEYFSETQRNKGNFPGRFSGRQFSNSRSEMNVSTLELGDSALYLCASSLGGDRFNEKLFFGSGTQLSVL.

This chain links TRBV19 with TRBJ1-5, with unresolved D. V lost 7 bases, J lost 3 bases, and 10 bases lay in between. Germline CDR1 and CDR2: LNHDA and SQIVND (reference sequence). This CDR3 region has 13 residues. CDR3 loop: CASTTGNNQPQHF. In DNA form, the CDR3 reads TGTGCCAGTACAACGGGGAACAATCAGCCCCAGCATTTT.

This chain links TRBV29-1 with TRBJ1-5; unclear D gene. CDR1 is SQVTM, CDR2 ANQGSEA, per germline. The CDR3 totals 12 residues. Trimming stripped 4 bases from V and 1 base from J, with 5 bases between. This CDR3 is CSVGASNQPQHF. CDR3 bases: TGCAGCGTTGGGGCAAGCAATCAGCCCCAGCATTTT. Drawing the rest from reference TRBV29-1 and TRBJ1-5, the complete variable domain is SAVISQKPSRDICQRGTSLTIQCQVDSQVTMMFWYRQQPGQSLTLIATANQGSEATYESGFVIDKFPISRPNLTFSTLTVSNMSPEDSSIYLCSVGASNQPQHFGDGTRLSIL.

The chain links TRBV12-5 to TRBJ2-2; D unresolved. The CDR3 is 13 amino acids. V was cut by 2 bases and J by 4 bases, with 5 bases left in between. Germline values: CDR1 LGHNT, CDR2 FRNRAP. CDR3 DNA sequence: TGTGCTAGTGGTTTGTCGGGCACCGGGGAGCTGTTTTTT. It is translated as CASGLSGTGELFF. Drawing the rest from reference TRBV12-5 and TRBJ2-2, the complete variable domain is DARVTQTPRHKVTEMGQEVTMRCQPILGHNTVFWYRQTMMQGLELLAYFRNRAPLDDSGMPKDRFSAEMPDATLATLKIQPSEPRDSAVYFCASGLSGTGELFFGEGSRLTVL.

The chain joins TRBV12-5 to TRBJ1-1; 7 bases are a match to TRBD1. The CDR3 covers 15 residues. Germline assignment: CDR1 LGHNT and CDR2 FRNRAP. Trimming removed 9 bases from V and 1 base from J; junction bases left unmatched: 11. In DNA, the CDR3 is TGTGCTAGCCCGACATTCACAGGGGCGAACACTGAAGCTTTCTTT. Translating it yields CASPTFTGANTEAFF. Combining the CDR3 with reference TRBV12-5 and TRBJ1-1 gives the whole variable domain DARVTQTPRHKVTEMGQEVTMRCQPILGHNTVFWYRQTMMQGLELLAYFRNRAPLDDSGMPKDRFSAEMPDATLATLKIQPSEPRDSAVYFCASPTFTGANTEAFFGQGTRLTVV.

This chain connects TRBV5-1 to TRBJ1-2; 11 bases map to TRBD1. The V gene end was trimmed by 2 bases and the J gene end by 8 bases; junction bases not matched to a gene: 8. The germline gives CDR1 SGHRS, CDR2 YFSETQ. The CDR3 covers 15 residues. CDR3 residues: CASSLDTGTGGGYTF. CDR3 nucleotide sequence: TGCGCCAGCAGCTTAGATACCGGGACAGGGGGAGGCTACACCTTC.

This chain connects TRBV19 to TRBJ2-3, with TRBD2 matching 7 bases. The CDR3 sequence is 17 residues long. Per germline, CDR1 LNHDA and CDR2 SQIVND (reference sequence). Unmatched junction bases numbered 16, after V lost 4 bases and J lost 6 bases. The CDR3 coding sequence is TGTGCCAGTAGTACCTCACGACTAGCCTCGGGGGTGGATACGCAGTATTTT. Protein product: CASSTSRLASGVDTQYF.